This TCR beta chain was identified during a study of blood T cell repertoires in COVID-19. Background on the study: Whether acute or convalescent, the COVID-19 samples came from the United States, Italy and Spain. The cDNA or gDNA used as material had been derived from T cells, B-cell-depleted T cells, or PBMCs.

Original processing methods: Amplified reference gene primers provided the basis for estimating nucleated cell counts. The assay was immunoSEQ multiplex PCR, and TCRdb's table has in-frame clones only and misses some. That table is the source of V, J and clone size, and D and trimming were worked out from the DNA. The sample carries roughly 180,000 clones, more than 65% recorded once. Losses at the gene ends were 6 bases for V and 1 base for J; bases not matched to a gene: 8. Germline V gene lookup returns CDR1 LNHDA and CDR2 SQIVND (reference sequence). The CDR3 loop spans 16 amino acids. The sequence came from a woman older than 75 with active or convalescent COVID-19. V and J are TRBV19 and TRBJ1-5, with 8 bases aligning to TRBD1. The specimen sequenced was peripheral blood. CDR3 loop: CASSKIGQGSNQPQHF. CDR3 DNA sequence: TGTGCCAGTAGCAAAATTGGACAGGGAAGCAATCAGCCCCAGCATTTT. Drawing the rest from reference TRBV19 and TRBJ1-5, the complete variable domain is DGGITQSPKYLFRKEGQNVTLSCEQNLNHDAMYWYRQDPGQGLRLIYYSQIVNDFQKGDIAEGYSVSREKKESFPLTVTSAQKNPTAFYLCASSKIGQGSNQPQHFGDGTRLSIL.